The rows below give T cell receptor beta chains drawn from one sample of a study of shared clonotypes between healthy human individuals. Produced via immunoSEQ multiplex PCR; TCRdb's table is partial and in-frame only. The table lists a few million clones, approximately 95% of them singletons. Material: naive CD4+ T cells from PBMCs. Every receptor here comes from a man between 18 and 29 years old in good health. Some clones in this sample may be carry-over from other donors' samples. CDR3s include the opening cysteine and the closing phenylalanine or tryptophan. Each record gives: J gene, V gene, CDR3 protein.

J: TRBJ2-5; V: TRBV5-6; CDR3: CASSFGEGHGEETQYF
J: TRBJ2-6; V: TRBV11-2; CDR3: CASSLLPGPSGANVLTF
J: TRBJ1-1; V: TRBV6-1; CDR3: CASSEFGFEGEAFF
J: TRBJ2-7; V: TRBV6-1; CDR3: CASSEVSTYEQYF
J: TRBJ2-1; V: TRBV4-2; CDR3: CASSQDGTTNNEQFF
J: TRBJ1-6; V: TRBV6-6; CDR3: CASRTGGNSPLHF
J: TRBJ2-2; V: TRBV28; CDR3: CASSSPLQGMIGELFF
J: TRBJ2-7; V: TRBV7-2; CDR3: CASSLGPGTYEQYF
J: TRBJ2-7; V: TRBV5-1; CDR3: CASSLVDSFSYEQYF
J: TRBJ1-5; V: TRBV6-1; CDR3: CASLGQVVRQPQHF
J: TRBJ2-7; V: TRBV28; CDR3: CASLARRGRSEQYF
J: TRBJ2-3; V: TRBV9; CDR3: CASSPNRDRTDTQYF
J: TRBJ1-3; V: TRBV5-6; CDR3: CASSLARGNTIYF
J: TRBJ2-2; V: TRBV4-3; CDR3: CASSRLAGDPGELFF
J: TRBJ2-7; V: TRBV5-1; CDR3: CASSEGLAGAHEQYF
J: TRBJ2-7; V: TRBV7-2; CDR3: CASSLGTSATYEQYF
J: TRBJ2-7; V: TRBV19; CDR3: CASTVAGGPIYEQYF
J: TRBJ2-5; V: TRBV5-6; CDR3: CASSLVSGEETQYF
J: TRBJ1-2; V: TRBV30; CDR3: CAWSQGGKNYGYTF
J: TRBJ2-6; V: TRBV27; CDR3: CASGTSGRAISGANVLTF
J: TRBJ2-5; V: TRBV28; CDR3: CASTVGRQETQYF
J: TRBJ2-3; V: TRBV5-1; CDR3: CASSDVGLAADTQYF
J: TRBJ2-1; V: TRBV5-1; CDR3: CASSLVGLANNEQFF
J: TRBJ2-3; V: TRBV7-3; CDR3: CASSLTGAETDTQYF
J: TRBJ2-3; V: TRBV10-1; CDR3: CASSVAGGSTDTQYF
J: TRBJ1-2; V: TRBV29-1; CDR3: CSVEGQGGGYTF
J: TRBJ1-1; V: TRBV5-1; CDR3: CASSLEGVEAFF
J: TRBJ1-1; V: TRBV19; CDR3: CASSIRTTGGTEAFF
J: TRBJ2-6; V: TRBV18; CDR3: CASSPFGQFSGANVLTF